These 10 T cell receptor beta chains came from one sample sequenced in a study of T cells in Graves' hyperthyroidism and ophthalmopathy. TCR beta CDR3 regions were amplified from RNA. An initial round of RT-PCR targeting the TCR CDR3 relied on the HTBI primer set. Each CDR3 protein is one row after TCRdb ran MiXCR on the multiplex PCR reads. The top ten clones hold approximately 8.7% of a sample with hundreds of thousands of distinct CDR3 sequences, roughly 37% of them seen once. The sequencing input was blood. These TCRs come from a man between 18 and 35 years old with Graves' hyperthyroidism.

This chain connects TRBV7-9 to TRBJ2-3, with D hard to call. Germline V gene data show CDR1 as SEHNR and CDR2 as FQNEAQ (reference sequence). The CDR3 loop spans 15 amino acids. Trimming cost V 6 bases and J 3 bases, with 16 bases left between them. The CDR3 DNA is TGTGCCAGCAGTTACAATGAGGTTGGGACAGATACGCAGTATTTT. Protein sequence: CASSYNEVGTDTQYF.

This clonotype was detected a few times. This chain uses TRBV20-1 with TRBJ2-5; D perhaps matches TRBD1 (6 bases). The V gene lost 3 bases and the J gene lost 7 bases, with 12 bases spanning the gap. The CDR3 consists of 12 residues. The V gene's germline CDR1 is DFQATT and CDR2 SNEGSKA (reference sequence). The CDR3 here is CSASDQGGTQYF. The CDR3 DNA reads TGCAGTGCTAGTGATCAAGGGGGGACCCAGTACTTC.

This clonotype was seen a few times. CDR3 region: CASSRSGPLEGSNQPQHF. The DNA of the CDR3 is TGTGCCAGCAGTCGTTCGGGCCCCCTCGAGGGGAGCAATCAGCCCCAGCATTTT. J is TRBJ1-5 and V is TRBV2, with TRBD1 as a possible D gene (5 bases). With 5 bases removed from V and 1 base from J, the gap between germline ends came to 21 bases. This CDR3 region has 18 residues. Germline loops: CDR1 SNHLY, CDR2 FYNNEI.

This clonotype was seen only a few times. The rearrangement links TRBV12-3 or TRBV12-4 to TRBJ1-4, with unresolved D. The CDR3 runs 13 residues. V was cut by 6 bases and J by 7 bases, with 12 bases left in between. The CDR3 loop reads CASSKGIGEKLFF. The CDR3 nucleotides are TGTGCCAGCAGCAAGGGTATTGGTGAAAAACTGTTTTTT.

The genes are TRBV7-9 and TRBJ1-3, with unresolved D. The length of the CDR3 is 14 residues. V was clipped by 5 bases and J by 3 bases, with 11 bases between them. Germline V gives CDR1 SEHNR, CDR2 FQNEAQ (reference sequence). The chain's CDR3 is CASSREGYGNTIYF. The DNA of the CDR3 is TGTGCCAGCAGCCGTGAGGGATATGGAAACACCATATATTTT.

This clonotype was seen a handful of times. The V and J genes are TRBV5-1 and TRBJ2-5; TRBD1 is a possible D gene (6 bases). The CDR3 sequence is 16 residues long. CDR1 is SGHRS and CDR2 is YFSETQ in the germline V gene. Trimming removed 4 bases at V and 2 bases at J, with 18 bases between. The CDR3 coding sequence is TGCGCCAGCAGCGGGGTAGCTGGACAGCAGCAAGAGACCCAGTACTTC. Protein sequence: CASSGVAGQQQETQYF. Full variable domain (missing parts from reference TRBV5-1 and TRBJ2-5): KAGVTQTPRYLIKTRGQQVTLSCSPISGHRSVSWYQQTPGQGLQFLFEYFSETQRNKGNFPGRFSGRQFSNSRSEMNVSTLELGDSALYLCASSGVAGQQQETQYFGPGTRLLVL.

This clonotype was seen ten or more times. The chain is built from TRBV2 and TRBJ2-2, with D perhaps TRBD1 (6 bases). CDR3 length: 16 amino acids. V was pared by 3 bases and J by 4 bases, with 15 bases between. Per the germline V gene, CDR1 is SNHLY and CDR2 is FYNNEI. This chain's CDR3 is CASSEFEDSTTGELFF. In nucleotides, the CDR3 is TGTGCCAGCAGTGAGTTCGAGGACAGCACCACCGGGGAGCTGTTTTTT.

The chain employs TRBV7-2 and TRBJ2-2, with 8 bases lining up with TRBD2. After removal of 3 bases from V and 2 bases from J, the junction contained 8 bases not matched to a gene. The CDR3 is 17 amino acids. Germline V lookup: CDR1 SGHTA, CDR2 FQGNSA. CDR3 sequence: CASSLGRLAGNTGELFF. Here the CDR3 DNA reads TGTGCCAGCAGCTTGGGGCGGCTAGCGGGTAACACCGGGGAGCTGTTTTTT.

This clonotype was detected once. The junction and the germline gene differ at one end; a read error may be behind it. The V and J genes are TRBV10-2 and TRBJ1-2; D gene uncertain. CDR1 and CDR2 from the germline V gene are WSHSY and SAAADI. The CDR3 contains 13 residues. CDR3 nucleotides: TGCGCCAGCAGTGAACGGAATTACTACGGCTACACCTTC. As protein: CASSERNYYGYTF.

The chain has TRBV20-1 and TRBJ2-5, with TRBD2 as a possible D gene (5 bases). The CDR3 contains 11 residues. V was trimmed by 5 bases and J by 5 bases, leaving 9 bases between them. The germline gives CDR1 DFQATT, CDR2 SNEGSKA (reference sequence). CDR3 in amino acids: CSAPIAETQYF. Here the CDR3 DNA reads TGCAGTGCTCCTATAGCGGAGACCCAGTACTTC.